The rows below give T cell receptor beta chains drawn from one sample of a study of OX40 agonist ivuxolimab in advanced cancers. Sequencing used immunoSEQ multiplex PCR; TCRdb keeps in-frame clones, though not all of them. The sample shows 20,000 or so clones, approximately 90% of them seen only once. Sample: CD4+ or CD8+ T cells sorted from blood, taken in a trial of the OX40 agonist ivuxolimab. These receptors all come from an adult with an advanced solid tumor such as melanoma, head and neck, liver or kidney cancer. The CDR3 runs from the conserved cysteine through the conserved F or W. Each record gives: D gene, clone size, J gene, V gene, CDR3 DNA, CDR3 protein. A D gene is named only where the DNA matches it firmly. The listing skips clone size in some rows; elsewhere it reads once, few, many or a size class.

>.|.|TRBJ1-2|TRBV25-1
TGTGCCAGCAGTGAATTGGGGAACTATGGCTACACCTTC
CASSELGNYGYTF
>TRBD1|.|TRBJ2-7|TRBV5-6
TGTGCCAGCAGCTCGCTGACAGGGGGAACCTACGAGCAGTACTTC
CASSSLTGGTYEQYF
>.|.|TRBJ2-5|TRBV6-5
TGTGCCAGCAGGGATACCTGGGAGACCCAGTACTTC
CASRDTWETQYF
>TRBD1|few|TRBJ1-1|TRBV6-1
TGTGCCAGCAGTACCGGGACAGAGAACACTGAAGCTTTCTTT
CASSTGTENTEAFF
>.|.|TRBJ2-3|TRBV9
TGTGCCAGCAGCGCCCCGCGCACAGATACGCAGTATTTT
CASSAPRTDTQYF
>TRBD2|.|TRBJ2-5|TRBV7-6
TGTGCCAGCAGCTACTGGGGGGGGAATGAACAAGAGACCCAGTACTTC
CASSYWGGNEQETQYF
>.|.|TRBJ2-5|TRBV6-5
TGTGCCAGCAGTTATACAAGCGGGACCCAGTACTTC
CASSYTSGTQYF
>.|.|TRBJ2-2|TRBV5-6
TGTGCCAGCAGGACCGGGGCCGGGGAGCTGTTTTTT
CASRTGAGELFF
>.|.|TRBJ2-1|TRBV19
TGTGCCAGTAATAGGGACGAGAATGAGCAGTTCTTC
CASNRDENEQFF
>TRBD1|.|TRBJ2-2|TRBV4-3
TGCGCCAGCAGCCAAGATTACAGGGGGCAGGGAACCGGGGAGCTGTTTTTT
CASSQDYRGQGTGELFF
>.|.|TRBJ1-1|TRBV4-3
TGCGCCAGCAGCCAAGATTGGGCCTCCATGAACACTGAAGCTTTCTTT
CASSQDWASMNTEAFF
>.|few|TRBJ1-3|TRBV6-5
TGTGCCAGCGAGACGGACAGTGGAAACACCATATATTTT
CASETDSGNTIYF
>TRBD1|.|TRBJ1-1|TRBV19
TGTGCCAGTATTCGGACAGGGGGACTCCCTAAAGCTTTCTTT
CASIRTGGLPKAFF
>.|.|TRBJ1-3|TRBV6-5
TGTGCCAGCAGTTACGGGAGCTCTGGAAACACCATATATTTT
CASSYGSSGNTIYF
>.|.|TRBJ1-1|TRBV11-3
TGTGCCAGCAGCTTACTAAACGGTGAAGCTTTCTTT
CASSLLNGEAFF
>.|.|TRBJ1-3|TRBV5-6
TGTGCCAGCAGCTTGGGCCGACTACTTTACACCATATATTTT
CASSLGRLLYTIYF
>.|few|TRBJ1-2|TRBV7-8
TGTGCCAGCAGCTTTCAGGGGCCGAGGGATGGCTACACCTTC
CASSFQGPRDGYTF
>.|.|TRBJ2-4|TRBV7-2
TGTGCCAGCAGCTTAGAGCTAGCTTCTGCCAAAAACATTCAGTACTTC
CASSLELASAKNIQYF
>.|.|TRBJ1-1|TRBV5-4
TGTGCCAGCAGCTTGGAGGGACCTGAAGCTTTCTTT
CASSLEGPEAFF
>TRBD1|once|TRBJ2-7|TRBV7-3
TGTGCCAGCAGCCGGGGACAGGGAGGTTTCCACGAGCAGTACTTC
CASSRGQGGFHEQYF
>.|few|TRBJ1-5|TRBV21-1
TGTGCCAGCAGCAAAAGGAAGATTCCCCAGCATTTT
CASSKRKIPQHF
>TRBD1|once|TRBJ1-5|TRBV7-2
TGTGCCAGCAGCTTAGAGGGACAGAACAATCAGCCCCAGCATTTT
CASSLEGQNNQPQHF
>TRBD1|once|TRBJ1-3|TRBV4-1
TGCGCCAGCAGCCTGGACAGGGCTGGAAACACCATATATTTT
CASSLDRAGNTIYF
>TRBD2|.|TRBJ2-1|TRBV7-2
TGTGCCAGCAGCCCTACCTTAGCGGGGAGCTCCTACAATGAGCAGTTCTTC
CASSPTLAGSSYNEQFF
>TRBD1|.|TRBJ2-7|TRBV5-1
TGCGCCAGCAGCTTGAGTGGACAGGGGGCCGAGCAGTACTTC
CASSLSGQGAEQYF